This T cell receptor (beta chain) emerged from a study of blood T cell repertoires in COVID-19. Study-wide context: COVID-19 samples collected from the United States, Italy and Spain covered acute and convalescent phases.

Those enrolled, adults aged roughly 18 to 95 years, came from about two dozen US areas. In assigning cohorts, the study relied on participant-reported clinical history. In the original processing: How many nucleated cells were present was estimated from reference gene primer amplification. The repertoire was sequenced with immunoSEQ multiplex PCR; TCRdb's copy has only in-frame clones and lacks some. The V and J calls and clone size are taken from that table; D and trimming were inferred from the DNA. The table has 150,000 to 200,000 clones, over 70% seen once. The V end lost 6 bases, the J end lost 9 bases, and 18 bases lay between the germline ends. Looked up from germline, CDR1 is MNHEY and CDR2 is SMNVEV (reference sequence). The CDR3 spans 15 residues.

The sequence was collected from a man between 45 and 60 years old who had recovered from COVID-19. Sample: PBMCs or T cells enriched from blood (not recorded which). The rearrangement joins TRBV27 to TRBJ1-6; possibly TRBD1 for D (5 bases). The DNA for the CDR3 is TGTGCCAGCAGCGCCCCGGGAGGGGTCGGTTCACCCCTCCACTTT. Protein product: CASSAPGGVGSPLHF.